The clone carrying this TCR beta chain was recorded once. The identical CDR3 is also encoded by other nucleotide sequences in the sample. These data belong to a study of shared clonotypes between healthy human individuals. Study at large: Every donor yielded three CD4 naive, three CD4 memory, two CD8 naive and one CD8 memory plate.

V lost 4 bases and J 1 base, leaving 2 bases between the germline ends. CDR1 is SGHAT and CDR2 is FQNNGV in the germline V gene. The CDR3 totals 11 residues. In the naive CD8 group, cells lacked CD45RO and were positively selected for CCR7, so terminally differentiated effector memory CD45RA+ cells were left out. The test was conducted at deep level. Sequencing used immunoSEQ multiplex PCR; TCRdb keeps in-frame clones, though not all of them. The repertoire consists of 700,000 to 950,000 clones, with about 97% occurring once and the leading ten covering roughly 0.23%. Sample: naive CD8+ T cells sorted from blood. This chain links TRBV11-2 with TRBJ2-7; D unclear. The clonotype originates from a man aged 25 to 40 in good health. The CDR3 DNA is TGTGCCAGCAGCTGGTCCTACGAGCAGTACTTC. As protein: CASSWSYEQYF.